What follows are 17 T cell receptor beta chains derived from one specimen sequenced in a study of blood T cell repertoires in COVID-19. TCRdb keeps only in-frame clones here, not all; method: immunoSEQ multiplex PCR. This table holds 280,000 or so clones, 80% to 90% found once. The sequencing input was PBMCs or T cells enriched from blood (not recorded which). These TCRs come from a man aged 25 to 45 who had recovered from COVID-19.

The rearrangement links TRBV5-4 to TRBJ2-5, with 7 bases identical to TRBD1. The CDR3 sequence is 15 residues long. Germline assignment: CDR1 SGHNT and CDR2 YYREEE (reference sequence). J was trimmed by 5 bases and V by 0 bases; bases with no gene match: 7. In DNA form, the CDR3 reads TGTGCCAGCAGCTTGGCCACGGCAGGGGGTGAGACCCAGTACTTC. Translating it yields CASSLATAGGETQYF.

The chain couples TRBV11-1 to TRBJ2-7; a weak D match, TRBD1 (6 bases). Germline assignment: CDR1 SGHAT and CDR2 FQDESV (reference sequence). The CDR3 sequence is 16 residues long. Deletions cut 5 bases from V and 0 bases from J, with 17 bases between. CDR3 in DNA: TGTGCCAGCAGCCACCGGGGACCACAGGGCTCCTACGAGCAGTACTTC. As protein: CASSHRGPQGSYEQYF.

This sequence joins TRBV7-9 and TRBJ2-3; D may be TRBD1 (6 bases). CDR1 is SEHNR and CDR2 is FQNEAQ in the germline V gene (reference sequence). With 6 bases removed from V and 1 base from J, the gap between germline ends came to 17 bases. The CDR3 runs to 16 residues. In DNA form, the CDR3 reads TGTGCCAGCAGAACAGTGGACAGCGCCGGCACAGATACGCAGTATTTT. This sequence encodes CASRTVDSAGTDTQYF.

This rearrangement joins TRBV19 to TRBJ2-7; 10 positions agree with TRBD2. Per germline, CDR1 LNHDA and CDR2 SQIVND (reference sequence). The V and J ends lost 5 bases and 2 bases, in that order; junction bases with no gene match: 0. This CDR3 has 13 residues. The CDR3 loop is CASSLAGAYEQYF. Here the CDR3 DNA reads TGTGCCAGTAGTCTAGCGGGGGCCTACGAGCAGTACTTC.

Worth noting for this clone: The identical CDR3 is also encoded by other nucleotide sequences in the sample. The chain employs TRBV3-1 (or the pseudogene TRBV3-2) and TRBJ1-6; D gene unclear. The CDR3 contains 13 residues. Germline CDR1 LGHDT, CDR2 YNNKEL (reference sequence). Between the trimmed V and J ends, which lost 1 base and 7 bases, there was a span of 5 bases. CDR3 sequence: CASSQAGNSPLHF. Here the CDR3 DNA reads TGTGCCAGCAGCCAAGCCGGGAATTCACCCCTCCACTTT.

This chain joins TRBV29-1 and TRBJ1-2; the match to TRBD1 covers 8 bases. The CDR3 is 12 residues long. Per the germline V gene, CDR1 is SQVTM and CDR2 is ANQGSEA. V lost 7 bases, J lost 2 bases, and 3 bases stayed unmatched. CDR3 sequence (DNA): TGCAGCGGGGGACAGGCCAACTATGGCTACACCTTC. Encoded protein: CSGGQANYGYTF.

This clone was observed once. The V call is TRBV2, the J call TRBJ1-4, with 7 nucleotides matching TRBD1. The CDR3 extends over 13 amino acids. The V gene's germline CDR1 is SNHLY and CDR2 FYNNEI. V lost 10 bases to trimming and J lost 5 bases; unmatched junction nucleotides: 7. CDR3 sequence: CAIFDRENEKLFF. CDR3 DNA: TGTGCCATCTTCGACAGGGAGAATGAAAAACTGTTTTTT.

The V call is TRBV4-1, the J call TRBJ2-1; 8 nucleotides match TRBD2. Germline trimming cut 2 bases from V and 7 bases from J; bases unmatched to any gene: 10. The CDR3 has 16 residues. The germline V gene has CDR1 MGHRA and CDR2 YSYEKL. Here the CDR3 reads CASSQRGGLAANEQFF. CDR3 bases: TGCGCCAGCAGCCAACGCGGCGGACTAGCAGCGAATGAGCAGTTCTTC.

The chain combines TRBV6-1 with TRBJ2-1, with 10 bases aligning to TRBD2. The germline V gene has CDR1 MNHNS and CDR2 SASEGT. This CDR3 contains 14 residues. V was pared by 4 bases and J by 7 bases, with 4 bases of the junction left unmatched. The CDR3 DNA reads as TGTGCCAGCAGTGGAGCGGGGGGGCTAAATGAGCAGTTCTTC. Encoded protein: CASSGAGGLNEQFF.

The chain carries TRBV10-3 and TRBJ1-1; D is undetermined. Trimming took 0 bases from V and 4 from J, leaving 6 bases between them. The CDR3 runs 13 residues. Looked up from germline, CDR1 is ENHRY and CDR2 is SYGVKD. CDR3 sequence: CAISESLATEAFF. CDR3 coding DNA: TGTGCCATCAGTGAGTCGTTGGCCACTGAAGCTTTCTTT.

V usage is TRBV10-3 and J usage is TRBJ2-7; 9 nucleotides agree with TRBD1. The germline V gene encodes CDR1 ENHRY and CDR2 SYGVKD. This CDR3 region has 14 residues. The ends lost 5 bases at V and 2 bases at J; junction bases unmatched: 4. The CDR3 coding sequence is TGTGCCATCAGTAAAGGACAGGGGACCTACGAGCAGTACTTC. Residues: CAISKGQGTYEQYF.

This rearrangement joins TRBV11-2 to TRBJ2-1; the match to TRBD2 covers 13 bases. There are 19 residues in the CDR3. V shed 6 bases and J 0 bases; nucleotides not matched to a gene: 11. The V gene's germline CDR1 is SGHAT and CDR2 FQNNGV. DNA for the CDR3: TGTGCCAGCAGACCCCTTGGACTAGCGGGGGCTCACTCCTACAATGAGCAGTTCTTC. Translated, it gives CASRPLGLAGAHSYNEQFF.

This clone has more than one count but fewer than ten. The gene calls are TRBV5-6 and TRBJ1-5, with TRBD1 as a possible D gene (5 bases). Germline V gives CDR1 SGHDT, CDR2 YYEEEE. This CDR3 region has 12 residues. The germline V and J ends were trimmed by 4 bases and 6 bases, with 8 bases remaining between them. In DNA form, the CDR3 reads TGTGCCAGCAGCCTTGGGGCTCAGCCCCAGCATTTT. This translates into CASSLGAQPQHF.

The sample holds a few counts of this clone. This chain uses TRBV29-1 with TRBJ1-2, with 8 bases matching TRBD1. J was trimmed by 7 bases and V by 1 base; bases with no gene match: 8. Germline lookup yields CDR1 SQVTM and CDR2 ANQGSEA. The CDR3 is made up of 14 amino acids. DNA for the CDR3: TGCAGCGTTGAAGTGGAGGGCAGGGGGCTTGGCTACACCTTC. Translated: CSVEVEGRGLGYTF.

The chain carries TRBV5-1 and TRBJ2-3; the match to TRBD2 covers 10 bases. CDR1 is SGHRS, CDR2 YFSETQ, per germline. Unmatched junction bases numbered 7, after V lost 0 bases and J lost 6 bases. This CDR3 contains 16 residues. Written as DNA, the CDR3 is TGCGCCAGCAGCTTGGGCTCTAGCGGGGGATCGGATACGCAGTATTTT. Its translation is CASSLGSSGGSDTQYF.

The rearrangement links TRBV7-2 to TRBJ1-1; 9 bases fit TRBD1. CDR1 is SGHTA and CDR2 is FQGNSA in the germline V gene. The CDR3 sequence is 14 residues long. With V trimmed by 6 bases and J by 3 bases, 5 bases remained unmatched. CDR3 DNA: TGTGCCAGCAGGATGACAGGGGGGGACACTGAAGCTTTCTTT. Encoded protein: CASRMTGGDTEAFF.

CDR3 sequence reads: CASSVEVSGFTDTQYF. CDR3 nucleotide sequence: TGTGCCAGCAGCGTAGAGGTTAGCGGGTTCACAGATACGCAGTATTTT. The J gene is TRBJ2-3, the V gene TRBV9; 7 bases match TRBD2. Trimming took 0 bases from V and 2 from J; bases not matched to a gene: 6. The CDR3 extends over 16 amino acids. The germline gives CDR1 SGDLS, CDR2 YYNGEE.